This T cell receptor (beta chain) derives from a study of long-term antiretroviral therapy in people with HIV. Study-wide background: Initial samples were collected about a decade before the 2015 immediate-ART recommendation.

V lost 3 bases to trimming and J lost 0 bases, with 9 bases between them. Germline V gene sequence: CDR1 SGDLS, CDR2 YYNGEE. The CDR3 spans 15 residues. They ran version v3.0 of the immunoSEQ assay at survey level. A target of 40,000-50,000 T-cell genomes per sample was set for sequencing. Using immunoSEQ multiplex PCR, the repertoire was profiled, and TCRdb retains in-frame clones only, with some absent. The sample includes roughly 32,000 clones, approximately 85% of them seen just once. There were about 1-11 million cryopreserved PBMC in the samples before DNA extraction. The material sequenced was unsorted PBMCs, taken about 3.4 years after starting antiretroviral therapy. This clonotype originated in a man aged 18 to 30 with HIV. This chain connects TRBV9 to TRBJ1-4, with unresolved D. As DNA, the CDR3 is TGTGCCAGCAGCGATCGGGGTGCAACTAATGAAAAACTGTTTTTT. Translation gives CASSDRGATNEKLFF.